These T cell receptor beta chains were read from a single sample in a study of beta chain features in type 1 diabetes. Sequencing was performed with immunoSEQ multiplex PCR; in TCRdb, only in-frame clones are kept and a portion is missing. The sample has approximately 280,000 clones; around 16% are singletons. Sequenced material: naive CD4+ T cells from blood. These receptors all come from a man in his late teens or twenties with type 1 diabetes. Each CDR3 is given with its conserved first and last residue. A D gene is named only where the DNA matches it firmly. Rows give clone size only sometimes, using once, few, many, or a class for an expanded clone.

TRBV27,few,NA,TRBJ2-3,TGTGCCAGCGGGCCGATGAGCCAGGATACGCAGTATTTT,CASGPMSQDTQYF
TRBV2,few,NA,TRBJ2-7,TGTGCCAGCAGGGAGGACTACGAGCAGTACTTC,CASREDYEQYF
TRBV13,NA,TRBD1,TRBJ2-7,TGTGCCAGCATCTTATGGGACAGGGCTGACTACGAGCAGTACTTC,CASILWDRADYEQYF
TRBV4-2,NA,NA,TRBJ2-5,TGTGCCAGCAGCCCCGTTGCGTTCGAGAGACTGGAGACCCAGTACTTC,CASSPVAFERLETQYF
TRBV14,few,NA,TRBJ1-4,TGTGCCAGCAGCCAAGCGGGTTTTACTGAAAAACTGTTTTTT,CASSQAGFTEKLFF
TRBV2,NA,NA,TRBJ2-7,TGTGCCAGCAGTGGAGGGGGTTACTACGAGCAGTACTTC,CASSGGGYYEQYF
TRBV14,few,NA,TRBJ2-1,TGTGCCAGCAGCCCGAGGATATCCTACAATGAGCAGTTCTTC,CASSPRISYNEQFF
TRBV11-1,NA,TRBD2,TRBJ2-3,TGTGCCAGCAGCTCTAGCGGGAGGGCGTTCACAGATACGCAGTATTTT,CASSSSGRAFTDTQYF
TRBV30,few,NA,TRBJ2-2,TGTGCCTGGATCCAAGCGGCGGGGAGAGGGGAGCTGTTTTTT,CAWIQAAGRGELFF
TRBV20-1,few,NA,TRBJ1-1,TGCAGCCTGAGCTGGAGCAGTAGGGCTTTCTTT,CSLSWSSRAFF
TRBV18,NA,NA,TRBJ2-7,TGTGCCAGCTCACCTTTCTCGGGCGGGCCCCCGGGAGAGCAGTACTTC,CASSPFSGGPPGEQYF
TRBV27,NA,NA,TRBJ2-5,TGTGCCAGCAGTTTCTCTAGACTAAACCGAGAGACCCAGTACTTC,CASSFSRLNRETQYF
TRBV18,NA,TRBD1,TRBJ1-1,TGTGCCAGCTCACCACGGACAGGTTTGAACACTGAAGCTTTCTTT,CASSPRTGLNTEAFF
TRBV5-4,few,TRBD1,TRBJ2-5,TGTGCCAGCAGCGTGACAGGGGCGGGGGAGACCCAGTACTTC,CASSVTGAGETQYF
TRBV15,NA,TRBD1,TRBJ1-6,TGTGCCACCAGCGGGGAAGGGGGCCATAGCTCCTATAATTCACCCCTCCACTTT,CATSGEGGHSSYNSPLHF
TRBV9,NA,TRBD1,TRBJ1-6,TGTGCCAGCAGCCCTAGGGACAGGGATGGGAATTCACCCCTCCACTTT,CASSPRDRDGNSPLHF
TRBV19,NA,NA,TRBJ2-5,TGTGCCAGTACCCCCACGGGGGAAGAGACCCAGTACTTC,CASTPTGEETQYF
TRBV6-5,NA,TRBD2,TRBJ2-7,TGTGCCAGCCGCCGACTAGCGGGAGTCAACGAGCAGTACTTC,CASRRLAGVNEQYF
TRBV5-6,NA,TRBD1,TRBJ2-5,TGTGCCAGCAGACCAGGGACAGGGTGGATAGAGACCCAGTACTTC,CASRPGTGWIETQYF